This TCR beta chain comes out of a study of immune evolution from preneoplasia to lung adenocarcinoma. Overall study results and limits: Top clone share appeared to fall from AAH through AIS, MIA, adenocarcinoma.

Data came from immunoSEQ multiplex PCR; TCRdb stores just in-frame clones and leaves some out. The sample has 4,500 to 5,000 clones; roughly 81% are singletons. The V gene's germline CDR1 is SQVTM and CDR2 ANQGSEA. V shed 4 bases and J 6 bases; nucleotides not matched to a gene: 3. The CDR3 consists of 13 residues. To note about this clone: As yet, its antigen is unknown.

Patients had resection in Japan or China between about 2014 and 2018. Two lung cancer pathologists independently confirmed each histologic diagnosis. The sequence derives from an older donor with lung adenocarcinoma. The sequenced material came from FFPE adjacent normal lung tissue. V gene TRBV29-1 combines with J gene TRBJ2-1, with 10 nucleotides matching TRBD2. This CDR3 reads CSVATSGTNEQFF. The CDR3 DNA follows: TGCAGCGTTGCAACTAGCGGGACCAATGAGCAGTTCTTC.